Listed below are T cell receptor beta chains from one sample, sequenced in a study of human T cells and chemical hapten exposure. TCRdb re-derived calls from the RACE reads in MiXCR, one entry per CDR3 protein. The sample gives a few hundred thousand distinct CDR3 sequences, about 6% of which show up once; about 5.6% is in the top ten. The specimen comprised whole blood, sampled in connection with sensitization to the hapten diphenylcyclopropenone (DPC). The receptors were gathered from a woman between 18 and 29 years old with alopecia areata. Some clones in this sample may be carry-over from other donors' samples. Each CDR3 is given with its conserved first and last residue. A D gene is named only where the DNA matches it firmly. Only part of the rows carry a size: once, few, many, or a class if the clone is expanded.

>.|TRBV20-1|.|TRBJ1-5
TGCAGTGCTAGAGATGGGGGCAAGGGCAATCAGCCCCAGCATTTT
CSARDGGKGNQPQHF
>.|TRBV5-1|.|TRBJ1-5
TGCGCCAGCAGCCCGGGCTCGCCCGGTCAGCCCCAGCATTTT
CASSPGSPGQPQHF
>TRBD1|TRBV12-3/TRBV12-4|many|TRBJ1-5
TGTGCCAGCAGTTTTAGGACAGGGGGAGGGGTCCCTAATCAGCCCCAGCATTTT
CASSFRTGGGVPNQPQHF
>.|TRBV7-2|few|TRBJ1-6
TGTGCCAGCAGCTTAGTGGGGCCCCCTAGCCCCCTCCACTTT
CASSLVGPPSPLHF
>.|TRBV7-2|few|TRBJ1-2
TGTGCCAGCAGCCCCCGGCAACACGGCAGCTATGGCTACACCTTC
CASSPRQHGSYGYTF
>TRBD2|TRBV11-2|few|TRBJ2-3
TGTGCCAGCAGCTCTAAGCAGGGACTAGCATCCGATACGCAGTATTTT
CASSSKQGLASDTQYF
>.|TRBV12-3/TRBV12-4|.|TRBJ1-5
TGTGCCAGCAGTTTAGTGGTGGGACTGCCCCAGCATTTT
CASSLVVGLPQHF
>.|TRBV27|few|TRBJ2-6
TGTGCCAGCAGTTTGGGGGGGCAAGGGGCCAACGTCCTGACTTTC
CASSLGGQGANVLTF
>.|TRBV6-5|many|TRBJ2-5
TGTGCCAGCAGAAAGGGCCGGGCCCAGTACTTC
CASRKGRAQYF
>.|TRBV29-1|few|TRBJ1-5
TGCAGCGTTGTCGGAGCCCCAAATCAGCCCCAGCATTTT
CSVVGAPNQPQHF
>.|TRBV2|many|TRBJ1-5
TGTGCCAGCAGTGAAAGGGGGGATCAGCCCCAGCATTTT
CASSERGDQPQHF
>TRBD1|TRBV28|.|TRBJ1-1
TGTGCCAGCAGCGGACAGGTTGGTGAAGCTTTCTTT
CASSGQVGEAFF
>.|TRBV29-1|many|TRBJ2-5
TGCAGCGTTGAAGGGCAGGGTCGAGAGACCCAGTACTTC
CSVEGQGRETQYF
>TRBD1|TRBV12-3/TRBV12-4|many|TRBJ1-1
TGTGCCAGCTCTGATCCCTCAGGGGGGTCATACACTGAAGCTTTCTTT
CASSDPSGGSYTEAFF
>.|TRBV9|many|TRBJ2-2
TGTGCCAGCAGCGACCCGTCTCTCAGCATTTCTGGGGAGCTGTTTTTT
CASSDPSLSISGELFF